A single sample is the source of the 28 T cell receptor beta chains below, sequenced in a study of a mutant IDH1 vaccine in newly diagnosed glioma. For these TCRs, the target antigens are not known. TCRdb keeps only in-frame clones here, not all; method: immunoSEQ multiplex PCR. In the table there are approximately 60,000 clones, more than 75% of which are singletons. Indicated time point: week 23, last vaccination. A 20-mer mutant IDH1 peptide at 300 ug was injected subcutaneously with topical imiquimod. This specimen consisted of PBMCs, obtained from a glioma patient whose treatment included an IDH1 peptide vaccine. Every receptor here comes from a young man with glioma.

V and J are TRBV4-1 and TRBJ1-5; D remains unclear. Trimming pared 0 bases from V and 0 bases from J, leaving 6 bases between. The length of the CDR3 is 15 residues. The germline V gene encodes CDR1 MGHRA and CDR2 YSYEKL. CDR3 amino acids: CASSQEISSNQPQHF. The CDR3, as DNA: TGCGCCAGCAGCCAAGAAATTTCTAGCAATCAGCCCCAGCATTTT.

The CDR3 here is CASSGRGEGIQYF. The CDR3 DNA reads TGTGCCAGCAGTGGGAGGGGGGAAGGCATTCAGTACTTC. The genes are TRBV2 and TRBJ2-4; D is tentatively TRBD1 or TRBD2 (6 bases each). This CDR3 is 13 amino acids long. Trimming cost V 4 bases and J 9 bases, with 13 bases left between them. Per the germline V gene, CDR1 is SNHLY and CDR2 is FYNNEI.

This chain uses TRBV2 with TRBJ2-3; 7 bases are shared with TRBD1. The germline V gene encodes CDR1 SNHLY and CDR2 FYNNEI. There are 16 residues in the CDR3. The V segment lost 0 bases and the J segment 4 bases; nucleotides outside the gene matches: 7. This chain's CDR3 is CASSEAGTVGADTQYF. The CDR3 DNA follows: TGTGCCAGCAGTGAAGCGGGGACAGTCGGAGCAGATACGCAGTATTTT.

The CDR3 is CASSSSGQLNQPQHF. CDR3 sequence (DNA): TGCGCCAGCAGCTCCTCCGGACAGCTCAATCAGCCCCAGCATTTT. The chain links TRBV5-1 to TRBJ1-5; a possible D gene is TRBD1 (6 bases). Deletions cut 3 bases from V and 3 bases from J, with 13 bases between. The CDR3 has 15 amino acids. The V gene's germline CDR1 is SGHRS and CDR2 YFSETQ.

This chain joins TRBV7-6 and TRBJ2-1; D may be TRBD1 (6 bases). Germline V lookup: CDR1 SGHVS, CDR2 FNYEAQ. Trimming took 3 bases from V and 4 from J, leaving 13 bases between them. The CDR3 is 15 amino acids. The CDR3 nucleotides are TGTGCCAGCAGCTTCCGTCAGGGGCTGTACAATGAGCAGTTCTTC. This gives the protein CASSFRQGLYNEQFF.

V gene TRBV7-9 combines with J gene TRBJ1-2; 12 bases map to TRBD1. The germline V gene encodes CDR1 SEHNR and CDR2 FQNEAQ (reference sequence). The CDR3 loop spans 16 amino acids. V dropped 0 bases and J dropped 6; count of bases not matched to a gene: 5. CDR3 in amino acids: CASSLATGTGGHGYTF. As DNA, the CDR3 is TGTGCCAGCAGCTTAGCAACCGGGACAGGGGGCCATGGCTACACCTTC.

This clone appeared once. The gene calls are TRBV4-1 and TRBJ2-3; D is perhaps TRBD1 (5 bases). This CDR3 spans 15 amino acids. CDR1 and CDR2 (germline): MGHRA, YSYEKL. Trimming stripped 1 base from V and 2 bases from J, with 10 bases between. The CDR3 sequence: CASSQGGRYTDTQYF. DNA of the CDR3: TGCGCCAGCAGCCAAGGGGGCAGGTACACAGATACGCAGTATTTT.

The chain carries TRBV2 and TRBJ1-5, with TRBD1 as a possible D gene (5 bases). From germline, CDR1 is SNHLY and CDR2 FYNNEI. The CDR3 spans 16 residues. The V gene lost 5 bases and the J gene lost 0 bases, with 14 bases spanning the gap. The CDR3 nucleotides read TGTGCCAGCAGTTTCAGAGGGGAGGTTAGCAATCAGCCCCAGCATTTT. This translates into CASSFRGEVSNQPQHF.

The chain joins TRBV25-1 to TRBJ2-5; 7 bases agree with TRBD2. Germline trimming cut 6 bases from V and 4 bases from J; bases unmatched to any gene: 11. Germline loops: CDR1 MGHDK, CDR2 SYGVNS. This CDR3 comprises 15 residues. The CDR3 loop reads CASSPEAAGVETQYF. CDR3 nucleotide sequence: TGTGCCAGCAGCCCCGAAGCGGCGGGGGTAGAGACCCAGTACTTC. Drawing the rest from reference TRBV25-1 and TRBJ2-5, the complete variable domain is EADIYQTPRYLVIGTGKKITLECSQTMGHDKMYWYQQDPGMELHLIHYSYGVNSTEKGDLSSESTVSRIRTEHFPLTLESARPSHTSQYLCASSPEAAGVETQYFGPGTRLLVL.

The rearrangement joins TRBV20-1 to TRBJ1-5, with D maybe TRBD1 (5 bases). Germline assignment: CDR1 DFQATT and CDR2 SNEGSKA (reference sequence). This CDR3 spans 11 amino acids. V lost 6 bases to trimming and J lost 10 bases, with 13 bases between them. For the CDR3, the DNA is TGCAGTGCCCTGGCACGGGGCCCCCAGCATTTT. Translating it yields CSALARGPQHF.

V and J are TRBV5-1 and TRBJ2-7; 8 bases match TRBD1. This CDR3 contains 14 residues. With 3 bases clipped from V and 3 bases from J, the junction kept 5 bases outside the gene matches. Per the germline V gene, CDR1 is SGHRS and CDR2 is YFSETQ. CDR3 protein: CASSSRTGYYEQYF. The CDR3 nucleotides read TGCGCCAGCAGCTCCCGGACAGGGTACTACGAGCAGTACTTC.

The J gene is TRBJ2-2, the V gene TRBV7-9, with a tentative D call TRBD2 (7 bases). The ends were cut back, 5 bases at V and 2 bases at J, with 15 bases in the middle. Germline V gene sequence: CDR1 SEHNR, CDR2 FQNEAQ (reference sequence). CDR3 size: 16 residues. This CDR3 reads CASSPLGGQNTGELFF. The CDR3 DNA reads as TGTGCCAGCAGCCCTCTGGGGGGGCAAAACACCGGGGAGCTGTTTTTT.

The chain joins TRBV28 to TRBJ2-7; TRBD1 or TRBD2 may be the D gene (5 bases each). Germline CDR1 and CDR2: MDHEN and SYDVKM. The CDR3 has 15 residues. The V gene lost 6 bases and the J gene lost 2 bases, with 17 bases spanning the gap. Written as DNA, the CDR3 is TGTGCCAGCAGCACCCCGGCGAGGGGACCCTACGAGCAGTACTTC. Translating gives CASSTPARGPYEQYF.

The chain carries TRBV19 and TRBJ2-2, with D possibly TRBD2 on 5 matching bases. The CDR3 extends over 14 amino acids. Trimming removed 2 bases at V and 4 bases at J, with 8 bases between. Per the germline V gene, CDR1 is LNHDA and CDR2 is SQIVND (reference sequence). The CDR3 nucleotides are TGTGCCAGTAGTATATACGGGATCACCGGGGAGCTGTTTTTT. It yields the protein CASSIYGITGELFF.

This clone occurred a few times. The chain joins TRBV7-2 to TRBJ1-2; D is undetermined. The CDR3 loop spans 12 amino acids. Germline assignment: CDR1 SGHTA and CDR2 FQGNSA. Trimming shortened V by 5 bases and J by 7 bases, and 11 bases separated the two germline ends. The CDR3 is CASSTGGGGYTF. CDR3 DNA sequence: TGTGCCAGCAGCACGGGAGGAGGTGGCTACACCTTC.

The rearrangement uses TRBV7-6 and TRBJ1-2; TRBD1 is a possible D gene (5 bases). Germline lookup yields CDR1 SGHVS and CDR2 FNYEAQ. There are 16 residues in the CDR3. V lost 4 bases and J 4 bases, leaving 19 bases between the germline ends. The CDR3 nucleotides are TGTGCCAGCAGCTCCAGGGACGCCGGAGGTGGCTATGGCTACACCTTC. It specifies CASSSRDAGGGYGYTF. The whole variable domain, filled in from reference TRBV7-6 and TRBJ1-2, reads GAGVSQSPRYKVTKRGQDVALRCDPISGHVSLYWYRQALGQGPEFLTYFNYEAQQDKSGLPNDRFSAERPEGSISTLTIQRTEQRDSAMYRCASSSRDAGGGYGYTFGSGTRLTVV.

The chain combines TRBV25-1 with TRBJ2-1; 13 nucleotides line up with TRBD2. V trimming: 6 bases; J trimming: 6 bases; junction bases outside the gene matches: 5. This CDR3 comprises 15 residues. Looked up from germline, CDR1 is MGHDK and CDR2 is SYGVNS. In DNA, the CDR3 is TGTGCCAGCAGGACTAGCGGGGGGTCAGGCAATGAGCAGTTCTTC. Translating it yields CASRTSGGSGNEQFF.

For the CDR3, the DNA is TGTGCCAGCAGCAGCAAAATCGGGGACAGGGGAAACTATGGCTACACCTTC. Protein sequence: CASSSKIGDRGNYGYTF. The genes are TRBV7-9 and TRBJ1-2; 10 bases line up with TRBD1. Germline V gene data show CDR1 as SEHNR and CDR2 as FQNEAQ (reference sequence). Trimming took 5 bases from V and 2 from J; bases not matched to a gene: 11. CDR3 length: 17 amino acids.

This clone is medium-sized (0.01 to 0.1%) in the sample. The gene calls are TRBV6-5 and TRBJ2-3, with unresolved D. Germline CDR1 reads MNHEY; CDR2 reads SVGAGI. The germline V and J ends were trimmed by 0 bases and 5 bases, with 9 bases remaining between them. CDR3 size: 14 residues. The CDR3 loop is CASSYSEDGDTQYF. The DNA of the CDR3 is TGTGCCAGCAGTTACTCCGAGGACGGAGATACGCAGTATTTT.

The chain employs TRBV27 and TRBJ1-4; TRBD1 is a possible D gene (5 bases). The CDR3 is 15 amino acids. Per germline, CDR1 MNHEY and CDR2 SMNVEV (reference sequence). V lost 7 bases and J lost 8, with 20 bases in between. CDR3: CASTKGKLGGEKLFF. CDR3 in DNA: TGTGCCAGCACAAAGGGGAAGTTGGGAGGAGAAAAACTGTTTTTT.

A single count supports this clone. The CDR3 reads CASSYSERGDTQYF. The CDR3 region has the DNA TGTGCCAGCAGTTACTCGGAGAGGGGGGATACGCAGTATTTT. The rearrangement joins TRBV6-6 to TRBJ2-3, with D possibly being TRBD1 (6 bases). This CDR3 has 14 residues. CDR1 is MNHNY, CDR2 SVGAGI, per germline (reference sequence). V lost 0 bases and J lost 6, with 10 bases in between.

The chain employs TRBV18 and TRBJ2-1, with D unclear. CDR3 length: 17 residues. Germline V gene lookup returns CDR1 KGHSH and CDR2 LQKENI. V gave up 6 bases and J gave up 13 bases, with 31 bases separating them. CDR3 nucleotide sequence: TGTGCCAGCTCCCCCGTCGGCGGTAAAAGTACAATGATGGAACAGTTCTTC. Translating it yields CASSPVGGKSTMMEQFF.

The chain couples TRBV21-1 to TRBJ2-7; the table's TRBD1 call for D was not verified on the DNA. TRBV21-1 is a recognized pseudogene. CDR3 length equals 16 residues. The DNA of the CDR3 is TGTGCCAGCAGCAGATGCAGGGTCCTTAACTCCTACGAGCAGTACTTC. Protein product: CASSRCRVLNSYEQYF.

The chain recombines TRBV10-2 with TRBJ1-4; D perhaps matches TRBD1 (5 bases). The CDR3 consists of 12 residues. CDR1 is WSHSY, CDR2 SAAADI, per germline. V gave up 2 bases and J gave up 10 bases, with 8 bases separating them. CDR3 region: CASSEDSLKLFF. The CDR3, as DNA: TGCGCCAGCAGTGAGGACAGTTTAAAACTGTTTTTT.

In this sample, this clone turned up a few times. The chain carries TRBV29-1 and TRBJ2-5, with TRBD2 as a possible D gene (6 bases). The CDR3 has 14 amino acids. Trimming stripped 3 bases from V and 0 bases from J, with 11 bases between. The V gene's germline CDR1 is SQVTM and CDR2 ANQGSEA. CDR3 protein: CSVDLAKNQETQYF. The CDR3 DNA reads TGCAGCGTTGATCTAGCGAAAAACCAAGAGACCCAGTACTTC.

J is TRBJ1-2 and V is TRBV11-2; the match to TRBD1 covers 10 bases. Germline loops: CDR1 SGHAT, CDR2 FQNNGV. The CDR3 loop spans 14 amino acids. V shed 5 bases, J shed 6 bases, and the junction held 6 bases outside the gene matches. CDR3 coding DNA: TGTGCCAGCAGCGGGCGACAGGGGGCACATGGCTACACCTTC. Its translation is CASSGRQGAHGYTF.

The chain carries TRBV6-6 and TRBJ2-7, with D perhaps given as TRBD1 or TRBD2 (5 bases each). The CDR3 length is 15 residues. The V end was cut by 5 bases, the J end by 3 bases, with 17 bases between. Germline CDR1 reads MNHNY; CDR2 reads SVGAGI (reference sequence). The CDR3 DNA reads TGTGCCAGCAGTGACCGGGACCCTAGGGACTACGAGCAGTACTTC. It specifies CASSDRDPRDYEQYF.

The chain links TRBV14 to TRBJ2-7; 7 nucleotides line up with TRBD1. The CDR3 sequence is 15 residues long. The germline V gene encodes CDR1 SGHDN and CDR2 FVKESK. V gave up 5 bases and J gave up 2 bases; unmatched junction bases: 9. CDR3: CASSAVHRGAYEQYF. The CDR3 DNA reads TGTGCCAGCAGCGCGGTTCACAGGGGCGCCTACGAGCAGTACTTC. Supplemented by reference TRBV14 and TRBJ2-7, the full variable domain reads EAGVTQFPSHSVIEKGQTVTLRCDPISGHDNLYWYRRVMGKEIKFLLHFVKESKQDESGMPNNRFLAERTGGTYSTLKVQPAELEDSGVYFCASSAVHRGAYEQYFGPGTRLTVT.